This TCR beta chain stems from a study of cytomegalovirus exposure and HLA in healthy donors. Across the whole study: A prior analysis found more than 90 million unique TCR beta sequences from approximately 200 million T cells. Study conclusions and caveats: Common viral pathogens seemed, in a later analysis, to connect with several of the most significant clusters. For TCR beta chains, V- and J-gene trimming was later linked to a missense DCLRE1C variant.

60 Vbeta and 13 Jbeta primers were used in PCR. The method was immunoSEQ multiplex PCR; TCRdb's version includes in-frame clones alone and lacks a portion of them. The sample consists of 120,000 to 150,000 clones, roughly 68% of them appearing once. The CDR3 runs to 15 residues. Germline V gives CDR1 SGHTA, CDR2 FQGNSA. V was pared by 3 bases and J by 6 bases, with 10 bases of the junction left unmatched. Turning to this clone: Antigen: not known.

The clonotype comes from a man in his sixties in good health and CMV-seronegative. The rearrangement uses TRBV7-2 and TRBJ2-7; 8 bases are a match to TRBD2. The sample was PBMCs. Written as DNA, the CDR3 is TGTGCCAGCAGCTTCGGGAGGGGAGTAACCCGCGAGCAGTACTTC. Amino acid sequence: CASSFGRGVTREQYF.